What follows describes a single TCR beta chain. Its antigen is unidentified. This entry is derived from a study of shared clonotypes between healthy human individuals. Study details: Per donor, CD8 memory used one plate, CD8 naive used two, CD4 memory used three and CD4 naive used three.

CD45RO-negative, CCR7-selected cells formed the naive CD8 fraction, which excluded terminally differentiated effector memory CD45RA+ cells. Running of the assay took place at deep level. The method was immunoSEQ multiplex PCR; TCRdb's version includes in-frame clones alone and lacks a portion of them. This sample yields 1.5 million to 2.5 million clones, of which approximately 95% are seen a single time; approximately 1.2% belongs to the top ten. CDR1 is MGHRA, CDR2 YSYEKL, per germline. The CDR3 length is 17 residues. V dropped 1 base and J dropped 1; count of bases not matched to a gene: 7. Study-level points and caveats: Sampling was confined to blood; repertoires within tissues likely differ. Approximately 4.6% of naive CD4 clonotypes were common to several donors.

Sample: naive CD8+ T cells sorted from blood. The receptor was derived from a man younger than 35 in good health. This rearrangement joins TRBV4-1 to TRBJ2-1, with TRBD1 matching over 7 bases. CDR3 nucleotide sequence: TGCGCCAGCAGCCAAGGACAGGGACCCCTATCCTACAATGAGCAGTTCTTC. Amino acid sequence: CASSQGQGPLSYNEQFF.